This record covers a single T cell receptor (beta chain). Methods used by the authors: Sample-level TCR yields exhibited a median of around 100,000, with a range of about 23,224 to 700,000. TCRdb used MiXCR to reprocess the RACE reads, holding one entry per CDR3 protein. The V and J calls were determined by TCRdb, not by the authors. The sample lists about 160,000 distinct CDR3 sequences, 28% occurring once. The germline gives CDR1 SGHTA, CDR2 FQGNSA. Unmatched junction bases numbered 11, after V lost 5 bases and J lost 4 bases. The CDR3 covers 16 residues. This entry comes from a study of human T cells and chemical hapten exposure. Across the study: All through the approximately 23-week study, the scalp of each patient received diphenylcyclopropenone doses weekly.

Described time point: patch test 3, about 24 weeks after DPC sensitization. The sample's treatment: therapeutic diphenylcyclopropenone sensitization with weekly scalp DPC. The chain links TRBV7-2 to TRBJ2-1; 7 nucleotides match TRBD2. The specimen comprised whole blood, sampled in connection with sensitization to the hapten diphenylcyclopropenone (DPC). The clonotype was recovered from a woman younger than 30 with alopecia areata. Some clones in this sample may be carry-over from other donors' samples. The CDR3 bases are TGTGCCAGCAGCCCCGCCGGGACTAAAGGGTACAATGAGCAGTTCTTC. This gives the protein CASSPAGTKGYNEQFF.